Described below is a single T cell receptor beta chain sequence and its context. This CDR3 is built from 14 residues. V was cut by 7 bases and J by 5 bases, with 18 bases left in between. The germline CDR1 and CDR2 sequences are SGHTS and YDEGEE. This sample stems from a study of CD8 T cells in ankylosing spondylitis. Using its own MiXCR run on the 5' RACE reads, TCRdb lists one record per CDR3 protein. The table has 250,000 to 400,000 distinct CDR3 sequences, more than 9% seen once; the top ten hold roughly a tenth. This receptor was identified in a female donor with ankylosing spondylitis or in good health (not recorded which). The sequencing sample was made of blood, either unsorted or a sorted T cell fraction (not recorded which). V gene TRBV5-8 combines with J gene TRBJ2-5, with a tentative D call TRBD1 (6 bases). The CDR3 protein is CASQGSNKAETQYF. The CDR3, as DNA: TGTGCCAGCCAGGGGTCCAACAAGGCCGAGACCCAGTACTTC.